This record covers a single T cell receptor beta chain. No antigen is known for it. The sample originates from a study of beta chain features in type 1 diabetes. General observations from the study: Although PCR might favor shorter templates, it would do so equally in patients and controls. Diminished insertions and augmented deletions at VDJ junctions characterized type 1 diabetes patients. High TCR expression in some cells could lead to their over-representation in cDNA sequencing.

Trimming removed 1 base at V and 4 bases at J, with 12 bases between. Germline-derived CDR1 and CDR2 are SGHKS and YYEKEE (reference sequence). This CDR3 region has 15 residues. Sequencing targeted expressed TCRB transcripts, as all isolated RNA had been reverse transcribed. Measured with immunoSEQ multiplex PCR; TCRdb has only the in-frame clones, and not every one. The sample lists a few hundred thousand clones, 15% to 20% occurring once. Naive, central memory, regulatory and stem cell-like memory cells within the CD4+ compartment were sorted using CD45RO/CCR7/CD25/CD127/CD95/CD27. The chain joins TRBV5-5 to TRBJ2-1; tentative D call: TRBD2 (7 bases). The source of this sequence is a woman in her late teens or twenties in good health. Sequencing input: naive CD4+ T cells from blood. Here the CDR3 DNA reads TGTGCCAGCAGCTTGCGGGGGGCCAGTTACAATGAGCAGTTCTTC. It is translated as CASSLRGASYNEQFF.